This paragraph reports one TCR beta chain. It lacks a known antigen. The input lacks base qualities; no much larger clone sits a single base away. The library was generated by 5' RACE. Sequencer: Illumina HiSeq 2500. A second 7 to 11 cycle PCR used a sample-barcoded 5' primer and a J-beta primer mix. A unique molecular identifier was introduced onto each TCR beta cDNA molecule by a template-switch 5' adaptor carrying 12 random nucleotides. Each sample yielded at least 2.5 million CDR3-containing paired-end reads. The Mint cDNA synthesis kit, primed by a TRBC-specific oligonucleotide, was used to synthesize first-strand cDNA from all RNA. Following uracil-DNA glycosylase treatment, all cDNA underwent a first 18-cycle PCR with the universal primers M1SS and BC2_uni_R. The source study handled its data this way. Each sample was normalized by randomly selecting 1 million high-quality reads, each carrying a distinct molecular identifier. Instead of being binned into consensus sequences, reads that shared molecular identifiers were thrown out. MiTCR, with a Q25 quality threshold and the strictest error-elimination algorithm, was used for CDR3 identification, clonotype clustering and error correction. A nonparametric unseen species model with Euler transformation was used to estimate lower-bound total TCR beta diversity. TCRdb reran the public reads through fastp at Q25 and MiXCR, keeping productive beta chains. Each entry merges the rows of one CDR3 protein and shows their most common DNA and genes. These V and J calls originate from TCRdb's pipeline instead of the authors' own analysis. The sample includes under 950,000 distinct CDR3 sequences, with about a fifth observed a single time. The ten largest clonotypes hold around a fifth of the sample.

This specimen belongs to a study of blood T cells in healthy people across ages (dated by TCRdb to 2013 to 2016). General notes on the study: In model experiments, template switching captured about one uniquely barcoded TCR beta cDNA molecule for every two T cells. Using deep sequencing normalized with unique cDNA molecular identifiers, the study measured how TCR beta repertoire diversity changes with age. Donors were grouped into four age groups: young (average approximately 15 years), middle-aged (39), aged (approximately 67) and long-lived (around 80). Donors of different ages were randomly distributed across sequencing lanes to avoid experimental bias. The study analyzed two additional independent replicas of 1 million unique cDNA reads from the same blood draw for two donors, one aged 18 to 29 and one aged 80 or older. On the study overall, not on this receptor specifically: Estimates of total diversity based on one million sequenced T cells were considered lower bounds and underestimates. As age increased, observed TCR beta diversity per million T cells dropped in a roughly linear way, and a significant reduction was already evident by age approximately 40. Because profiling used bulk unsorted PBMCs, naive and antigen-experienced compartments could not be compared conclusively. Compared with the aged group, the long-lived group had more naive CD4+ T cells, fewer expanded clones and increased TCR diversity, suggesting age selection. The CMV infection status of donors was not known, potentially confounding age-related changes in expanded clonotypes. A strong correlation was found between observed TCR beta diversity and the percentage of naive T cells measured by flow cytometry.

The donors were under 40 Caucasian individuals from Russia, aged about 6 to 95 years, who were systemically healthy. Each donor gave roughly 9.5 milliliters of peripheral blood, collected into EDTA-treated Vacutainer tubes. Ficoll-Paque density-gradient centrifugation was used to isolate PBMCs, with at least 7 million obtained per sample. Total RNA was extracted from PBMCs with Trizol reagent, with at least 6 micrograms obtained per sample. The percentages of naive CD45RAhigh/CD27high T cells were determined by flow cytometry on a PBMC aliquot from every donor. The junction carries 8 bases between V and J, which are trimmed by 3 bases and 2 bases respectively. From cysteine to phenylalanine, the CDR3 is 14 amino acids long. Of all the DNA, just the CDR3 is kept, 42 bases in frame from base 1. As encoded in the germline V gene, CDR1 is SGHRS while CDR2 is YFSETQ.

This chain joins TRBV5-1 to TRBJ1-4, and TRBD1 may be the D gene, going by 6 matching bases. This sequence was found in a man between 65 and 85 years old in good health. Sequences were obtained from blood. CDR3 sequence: CASSWTVTNEKLFF. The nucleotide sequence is TGCGCCAGCAGCTGGACAGTTACTAATGAAAAACTGTTTTTT. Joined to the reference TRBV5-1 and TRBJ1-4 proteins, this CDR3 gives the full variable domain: KAGVTQTPRYLIKTRGQQVTLSCSPISGHRSVSWYQQTPGQGLQFLFEYFSETQRNKGNFPGRFSGRQFSNSRSEMNVSTLELGDSALYLCASSWTVTNEKLFFGSGTQLSVL.